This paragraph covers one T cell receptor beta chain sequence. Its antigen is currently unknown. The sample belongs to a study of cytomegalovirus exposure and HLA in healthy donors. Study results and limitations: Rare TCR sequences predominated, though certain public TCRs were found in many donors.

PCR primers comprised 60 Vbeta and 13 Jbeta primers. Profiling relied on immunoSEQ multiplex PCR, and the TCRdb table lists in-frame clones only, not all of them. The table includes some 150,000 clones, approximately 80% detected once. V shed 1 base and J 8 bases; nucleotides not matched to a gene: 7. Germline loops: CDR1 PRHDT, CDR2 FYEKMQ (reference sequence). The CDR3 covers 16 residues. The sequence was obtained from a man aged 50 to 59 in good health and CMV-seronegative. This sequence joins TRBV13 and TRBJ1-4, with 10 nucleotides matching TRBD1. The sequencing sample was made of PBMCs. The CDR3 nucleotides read TGTGCCAGCAGCTTAGCCATGACAGGGGGCAAGGAAAAACTGTTTTTT. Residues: CASSLAMTGGKEKLFF.